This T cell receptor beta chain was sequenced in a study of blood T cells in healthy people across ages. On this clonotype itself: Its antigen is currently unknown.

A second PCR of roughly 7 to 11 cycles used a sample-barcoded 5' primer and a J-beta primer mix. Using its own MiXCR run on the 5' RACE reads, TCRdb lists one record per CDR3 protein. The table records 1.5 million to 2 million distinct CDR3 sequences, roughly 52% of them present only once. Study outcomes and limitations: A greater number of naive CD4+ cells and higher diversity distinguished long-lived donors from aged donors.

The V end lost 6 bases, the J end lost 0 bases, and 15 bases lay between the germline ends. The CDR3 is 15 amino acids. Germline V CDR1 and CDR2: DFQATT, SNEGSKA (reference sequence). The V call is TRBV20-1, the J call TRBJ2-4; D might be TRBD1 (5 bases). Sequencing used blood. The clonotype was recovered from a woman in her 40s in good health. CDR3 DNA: TGCAGTGCAACTAACTCAGGGCTAGCCAAAAACATTCAGTACTTC. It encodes CSATNSGLAKNIQYF.